The 4 T cell receptor beta chains below come from one sample, sequenced in a study of T-cell reconstitution after alpha-beta-depleted transplantation in children. Unique molecular identifiers were used to barcode this TCRbeta library. TCRdb redid the calling of the PCR reads with MiXCR, one entry per CDR3 protein. Of around 210,000 distinct CDR3 sequences detected, approximately 7% appear once; the ten largest clones hold about 6%. Sequencing used PBMCs, obtained before TCRalphabeta/CD19-depleted stem cell transplant. These receptors came from a boy younger than 10 with acute lymphoblastic leukemia, due to receive a stem cell transplant.

At least ten counts were recorded for this clonotype. The chain links TRBV5-1 to TRBJ2-4; D is possibly TRBD2 (5 bases). CDR1 is SGHRS and CDR2 is YFSETQ in the germline V gene. Trimming removed 4 bases at V and 6 bases at J, with 11 bases between. The CDR3 spans 13 residues. The CDR3 DNA sequence: TGCGCCAGCAGCGAGGCACTAGGAAACATTCAGTACTTC. Translation: CASSEALGNIQYF.

CDR3 in amino acids: CSARDGGYNEQFF. CDR3 in DNA: TGCAGTGCTAGAGATGGGGGCTACAATGAGCAGTTCTTC. The rearrangement links TRBV20-1 to TRBJ2-1; either TRBD1 or TRBD2 may fit D (5 bases each). Germline CDR1 DFQATT, CDR2 SNEGSKA (reference sequence). The germline V and J ends were trimmed by 0 bases and 3 bases, with 6 bases remaining between them. There are 13 residues in the CDR3.

There are a few counts of this clonotype. The rearrangement links TRBV27 to TRBJ1-6; D is unresolved. This CDR3 comprises 12 residues. From germline, CDR1 is MNHEY and CDR2 SMNVEV (reference sequence). V lost 2 bases and J 6 bases, leaving 2 bases between the germline ends. The CDR3 bases are TGTGCCAGCAGTTTAACTAATTCACCCCTCCACTTT. Translated: CASSLTNSPLHF.

This chain joins TRBV13 and TRBJ2-2; TRBD2 agrees at 8 bases. The length of the CDR3 is 16 residues. The trim removed 2 bases at V and 4 bases at J, leaving 6 bases unmatched. Germline V gives CDR1 PRHDT, CDR2 FYEKMQ (reference sequence). The DNA of the CDR3 is TGTGCCAGCAGCTTAAGGCTAGCGGGCTCCACCGGGGAGCTGTTTTTT. Amino acids: CASSLRLAGSTGELFF.